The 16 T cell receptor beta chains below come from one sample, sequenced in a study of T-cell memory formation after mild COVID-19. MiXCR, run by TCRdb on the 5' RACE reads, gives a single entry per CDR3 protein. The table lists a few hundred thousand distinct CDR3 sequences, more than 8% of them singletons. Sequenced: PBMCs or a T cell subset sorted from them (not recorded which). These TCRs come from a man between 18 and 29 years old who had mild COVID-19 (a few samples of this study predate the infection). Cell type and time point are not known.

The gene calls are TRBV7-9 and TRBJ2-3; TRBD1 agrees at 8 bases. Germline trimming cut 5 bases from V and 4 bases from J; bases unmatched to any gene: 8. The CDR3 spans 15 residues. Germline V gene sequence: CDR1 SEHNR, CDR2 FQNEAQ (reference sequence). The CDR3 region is CASSTSLDRADTQYF. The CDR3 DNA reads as TGTGCCAGCAGCACCTCGCTGGACAGGGCAGATACGCAGTATTTT.

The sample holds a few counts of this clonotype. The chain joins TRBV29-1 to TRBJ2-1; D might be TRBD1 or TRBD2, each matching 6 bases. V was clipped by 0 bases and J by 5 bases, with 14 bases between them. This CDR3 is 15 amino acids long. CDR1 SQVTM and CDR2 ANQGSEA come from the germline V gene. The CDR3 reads CSVEDVKGGNNEQFF. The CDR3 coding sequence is TGCAGCGTTGAAGATGTCAAGGGGGGCAACAATGAGCAGTTCTTC.

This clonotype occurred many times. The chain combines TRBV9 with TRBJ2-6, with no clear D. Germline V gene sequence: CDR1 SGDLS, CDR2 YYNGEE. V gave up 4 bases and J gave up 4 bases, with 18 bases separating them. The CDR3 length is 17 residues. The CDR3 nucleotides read TGTGCCAGCAGCACCAGGACCCTAAGGTCCGGGGCCAACGTCCTGACTTTC. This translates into CASSTRTLRSGANVLTF.

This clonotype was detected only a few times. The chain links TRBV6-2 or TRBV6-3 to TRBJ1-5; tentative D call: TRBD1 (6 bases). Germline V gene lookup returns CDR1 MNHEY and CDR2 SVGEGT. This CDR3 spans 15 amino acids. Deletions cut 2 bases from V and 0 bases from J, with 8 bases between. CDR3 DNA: TGTGCCAGCAGTTACCAGGGGCGTAGCAATCAGCCCCAGCATTTT. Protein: CASSYQGRSNQPQHF.

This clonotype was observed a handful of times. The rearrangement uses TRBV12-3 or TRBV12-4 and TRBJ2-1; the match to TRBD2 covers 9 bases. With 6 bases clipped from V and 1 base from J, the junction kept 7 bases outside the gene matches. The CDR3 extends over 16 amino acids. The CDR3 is CASRPTSGRSYNEQFF. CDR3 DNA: TGTGCCAGCAGGCCCACAAGCGGGAGGTCCTACAATGAGCAGTTCTTC.

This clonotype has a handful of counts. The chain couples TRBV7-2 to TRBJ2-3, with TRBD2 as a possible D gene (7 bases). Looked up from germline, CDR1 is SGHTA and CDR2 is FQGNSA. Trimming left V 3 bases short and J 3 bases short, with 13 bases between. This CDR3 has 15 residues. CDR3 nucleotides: TGTGCCAGCAGCTTCGGGGGGCCGGGGACAGATACGCAGTATTTT. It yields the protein CASSFGGPGTDTQYF.

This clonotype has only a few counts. The CDR3 here is CASSRDRMAEAFF. CDR3 nucleotides: TGTGCCAGCAGCCGGGACAGGATGGCTGAAGCTTTCTTT. This sequence joins TRBV7-6 and TRBJ1-1; TRBD1 matches at 8 bases. Germline values: CDR1 SGHVS, CDR2 FNYEAQ. V lost 5 bases and J lost 6; bases outside the gene matches: 5. The CDR3 loop spans 13 amino acids.

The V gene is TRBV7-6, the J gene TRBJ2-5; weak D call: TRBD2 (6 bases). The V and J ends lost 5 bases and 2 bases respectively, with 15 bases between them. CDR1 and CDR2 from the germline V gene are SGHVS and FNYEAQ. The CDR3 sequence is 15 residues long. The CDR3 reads CASSRVWGRQETQYF. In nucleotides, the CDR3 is TGTGCCAGCAGCCGCGTTTGGGGGAGGCAAGAGACCCAGTACTTC.

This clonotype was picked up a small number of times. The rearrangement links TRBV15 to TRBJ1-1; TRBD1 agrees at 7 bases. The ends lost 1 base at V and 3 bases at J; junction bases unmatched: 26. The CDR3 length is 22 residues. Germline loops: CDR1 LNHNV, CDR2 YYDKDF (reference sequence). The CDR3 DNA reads TGTGCCACCAGCAGAGGGAAGTCAAGGGGGCGGATTACCAAGCGGGGAGACACTGAAGCTTTCTTT. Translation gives CATSRGKSRGRITKRGDTEAFF.

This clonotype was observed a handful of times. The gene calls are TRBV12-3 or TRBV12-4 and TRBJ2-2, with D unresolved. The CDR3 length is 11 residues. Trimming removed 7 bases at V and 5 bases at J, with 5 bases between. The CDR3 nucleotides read TGTGCCAGCACCCAAACCGGGGAGCTGTTTTTT. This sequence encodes CASTQTGELFF.

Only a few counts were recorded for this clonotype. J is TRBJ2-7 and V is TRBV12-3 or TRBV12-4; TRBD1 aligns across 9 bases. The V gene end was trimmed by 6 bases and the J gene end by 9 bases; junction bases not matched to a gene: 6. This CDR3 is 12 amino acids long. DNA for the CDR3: TGTGCCAGCAGCCCTACAGGGGGCGGGCAGTACTTC. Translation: CASSPTGGGQYF.

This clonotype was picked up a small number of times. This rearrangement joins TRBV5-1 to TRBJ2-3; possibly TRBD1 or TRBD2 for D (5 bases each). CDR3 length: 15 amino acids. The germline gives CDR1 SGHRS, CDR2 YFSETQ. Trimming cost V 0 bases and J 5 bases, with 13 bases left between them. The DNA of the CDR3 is TGCGCCAGCAGCTTGGGCCGAACAGGAGGAGATACGCAGTATTTT. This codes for CASSLGRTGGDTQYF. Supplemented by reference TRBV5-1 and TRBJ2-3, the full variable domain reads KAGVTQTPRYLIKTRGQQVTLSCSPISGHRSVSWYQQTPGQGLQFLFEYFSETQRNKGNFPGRFSGRQFSNSRSEMNVSTLELGDSALYLCASSLGRTGGDTQYFGPGTRLTVL.

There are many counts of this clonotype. CDR3 nucleotides: TGTGCCAGCAAACAGGGCAGGGAGGCAGATACGCAGTATTTT. Its translation: CASKQGREADTQYF. The chain uses TRBV7-3 and TRBJ2-3; D might be TRBD1 or TRBD2, each matching 6 bases. CDR1 SGHTA and CDR2 FQGTGA come from the germline V gene. The ends were cut back, 7 bases at V and 4 bases at J, with 15 bases in the middle. This CDR3 contains 14 residues. The full variable domain, rest sourced from reference TRBV7-3 and TRBJ2-3, is GAGVSQTPSNKVTEKGKYVELRCDPISGHTALYWYRQSLGQGPEFLIYFQGTGAADDSGLPNDRFFAVRPEGSVSTLKIQRTERGDSAVYLCASKQGREADTQYFGPGTRLTVL.

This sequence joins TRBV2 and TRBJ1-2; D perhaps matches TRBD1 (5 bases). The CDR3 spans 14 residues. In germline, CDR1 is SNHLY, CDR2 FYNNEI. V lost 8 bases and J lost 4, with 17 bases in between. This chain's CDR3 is CASGGVKGGYGYTF. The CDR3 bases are TGTGCCAGCGGGGGGGTTAAAGGTGGCTATGGCTACACCTTC.

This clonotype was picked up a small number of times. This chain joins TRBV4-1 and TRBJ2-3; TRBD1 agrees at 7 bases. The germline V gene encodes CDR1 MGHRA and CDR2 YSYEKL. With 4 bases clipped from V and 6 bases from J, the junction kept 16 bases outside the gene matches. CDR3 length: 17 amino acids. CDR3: CASSLRVGTVGEDTQYF. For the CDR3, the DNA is TGCGCCAGCAGCCTGCGGGTTGGGACAGTCGGTGAGGATACGCAGTATTTT.

DNA of the CDR3: TGTGCCAGCAGCTCGACCGGGACACGCAAACCGTCCTACGAGCAGTACTTC. Translation gives CASSSTGTRKPSYEQYF. The chain links TRBV7-9 to TRBJ2-7; D is possibly TRBD1 (6 bases). Trimming cost V 4 bases and J 1 base, with 20 bases left between them. Germline lookup yields CDR1 SEHNR and CDR2 FQNEAQ (reference sequence). This CDR3 contains 17 residues.